This T cell receptor (beta chain) emerged from a study of T cells expressing NK-cell markers. Germline V CDR1 and CDR2: GTSNPN, SVGIG (reference sequence). The CDR3 length is 16 residues. From its re-call of the 5' RACE reads, TCRdb lists each CDR3 protein once, without DNA. Listed are about 150,000 distinct CDR3 sequences; more than 10% falls within the top ten. The receptor was derived from a man between 18 and 29 years old in good health. The J gene is TRBJ2-3, the V gene TRBV30; TCRdb returns TRBD2, unconfirmable since there is no DNA. The source material was blood T cells: a sorted CD56 or NKG2C T cell subset, CD4+ or CD8+ T cells, or bulk PBMC T cells (not recorded which). This CDR3 reads CAWSVRWTSRRDTQYF.